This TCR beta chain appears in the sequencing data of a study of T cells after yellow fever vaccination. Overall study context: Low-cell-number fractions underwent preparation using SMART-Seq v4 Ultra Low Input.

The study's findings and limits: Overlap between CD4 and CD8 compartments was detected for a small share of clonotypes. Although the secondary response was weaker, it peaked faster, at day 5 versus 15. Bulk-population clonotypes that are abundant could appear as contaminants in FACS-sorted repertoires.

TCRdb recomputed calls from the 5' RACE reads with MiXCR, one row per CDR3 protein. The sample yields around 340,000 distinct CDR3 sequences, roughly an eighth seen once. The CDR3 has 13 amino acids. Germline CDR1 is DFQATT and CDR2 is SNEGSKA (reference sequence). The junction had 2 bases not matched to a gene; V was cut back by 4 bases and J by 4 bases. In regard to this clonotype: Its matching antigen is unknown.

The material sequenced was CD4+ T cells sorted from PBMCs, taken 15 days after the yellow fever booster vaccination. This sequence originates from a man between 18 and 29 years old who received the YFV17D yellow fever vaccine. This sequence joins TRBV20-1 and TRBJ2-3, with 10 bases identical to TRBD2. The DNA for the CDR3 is TGCAGTGCTACTAGCGGGGGCTCAGATACGCAGTATTTT. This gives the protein CSATSGGSDTQYF.